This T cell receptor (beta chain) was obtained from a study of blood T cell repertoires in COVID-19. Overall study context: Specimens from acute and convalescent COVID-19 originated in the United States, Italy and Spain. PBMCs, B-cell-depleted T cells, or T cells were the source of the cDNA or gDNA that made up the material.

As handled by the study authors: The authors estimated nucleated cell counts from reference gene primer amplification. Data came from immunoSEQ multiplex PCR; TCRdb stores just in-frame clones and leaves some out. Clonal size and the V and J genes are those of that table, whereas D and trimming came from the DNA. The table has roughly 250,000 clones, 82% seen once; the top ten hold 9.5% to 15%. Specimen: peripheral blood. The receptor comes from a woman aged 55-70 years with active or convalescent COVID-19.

CDR3 DNA: TGCAGCGTTGCCGGGACAGGGCAAGAAAAACTGTTTTTT. This gives the protein CSVAGTGQEKLFF. This chain connects TRBV29-1 to TRBJ1-4, with TRBD1 matching over 9 bases. The V segment lost 4 bases and the J segment 8 bases; nucleotides outside the gene matches: 5. This CDR3 has 13 residues. Germline CDR1 is SQVTM and CDR2 is ANQGSEA. The full variable domain, with the rest looked up from reference TRBV29-1 and TRBJ1-4, is SAVISQKPSRDICQRGTSLTIQCQVDSQVTMMFWYRQQPGQSLTLIATANQGSEATYESGFVIDKFPISRPNLTFSTLTVSNMSPEDSSIYLCSVAGTGQEKLFFGSGTQLSVL.